The rows below give T cell receptor beta chains drawn from one sample of a study of blood T cell repertoires in COVID-19. The assay was immunoSEQ multiplex PCR, and TCRdb's table has in-frame clones only and misses some. The data contain approximately 340,000 clones, roughly 87% of them singletons. The source material was peripheral blood. The receptors originated from a man younger than 45 with COVID-19, enrolled during active disease. Each CDR3 is given with its conserved first and last residue. A D gene is named only where the DNA matches it firmly. Not every row has a clone size; where given, it reads once, few, many or a size class.

>TRBV6-5|16|TRBJ2-5|NA|NA
TGTGCCAGCAGTTACTCCCCGGGGGGCGGGGGTGAGACCCAGTACTTC
CASSYSPGGGGETQYF
>TRBV6-2/TRBV6-3|15|TRBJ2-3|once|TRBD2
TGTGCCAGCAGTTACGTAGCGGGAGAGGCAGATACGCAGTATTTT
CASSYVAGEADTQYF
>TRBV11-2|16|TRBJ2-2|NA|TRBD1
TGTGCCAGCAGCTTGATACAGGGGGCGTACGGCGGGGAGCTGTTTTTT
CASSLIQGAYGGELFF
>TRBV19|14|TRBJ2-4|NA|NA
TGTGCCAGTAGCCAACGGACCTGGGGAGGCATTCAGTACTTC
CASSQRTWGGIQYF
>TRBV7-3|16|TRBJ2-2|NA|TRBD2
TGTGCCAGCAGCTCGACTAGCGGGGCGAACACCGGGGAGCTGTTTTTT
CASSSTSGANTGELFF
>TRBV5-1|14|TRBJ1-1|NA|NA
TGCGCCAGCAGCTTGGGGGCCCAGAACACTGAAGCTTTCTTT
CASSLGAQNTEAFF
>TRBV7-7|15|TRBJ2-5|once|NA
TGTGCCAGCAGCTTCCAGGACAGTCTGGGGGAGACCCAGTACTTC
CASSFQDSLGETQYF
>TRBV4-1|15|TRBJ1-2|NA|NA
TGCGCCAGCAGCCAAGATCGGGTGGGTGGCTATGGCTACACCTTC
CASSQDRVGGYGYTF
>TRBV7-2|15|TRBJ1-1|NA|NA
TGTGCCAGCAGCCCTCTCGGTACCCTCAACACTGAAGCTTTCTTT
CASSPLGTLNTEAFF
>TRBV27|15|TRBJ2-5|NA|TRBD2
TGTGCCAGCAGTTTACGCCGGACTAGGGAAGAGACCCAGTACTTC
CASSLRRTREETQYF
>TRBV6-2/TRBV6-3|18|TRBJ1-2|NA|NA
TGTGCCAGCAGTTACTCGGAGGCTTTGGGCAGATCTAACTATGGCTACACCTTC
CASSYSEALGRSNYGYTF
>TRBV29-1|15|TRBJ1-3|NA|NA
TGCAGCGTTAACGGGCGGGGGCTCTCTGGAAACACCATATATTTT
CSVNGRGLSGNTIYF
>TRBV24-1|14|TRBJ2-3|NA|TRBD1
TGTGCCACCATGACAGGGGACATCACAGATACGCAGTATTTT
CATMTGDITDTQYF
>TRBV28|13|TRBJ1-1|NA|NA
TGTGCCAGCAGTTTCGGGATGAACACTGAAGCTTTCTTT
CASSFGMNTEAFF
>TRBV7-2|17|TRBJ2-7|NA|TRBD2
TGTGCCAGCAGCTTAGCGCACCCCGGACTAGCGGGGAGGGAGCAGTACTTC
CASSLAHPGLAGREQYF
>TRBV30|13|TRBJ1-5|NA|NA
TGTGCCTGGAGTACGGGTAGCAATCAGCCCCAGCATTTT
CAWSTGSNQPQHF
>TRBV6-5|14|TRBJ2-7|NA|TRBD1
TGTGCCAGCAGTCTTACGGACAGGGGCCACGAGCAGTACTTC
CASSLTDRGHEQYF
>TRBV5-1|16|TRBJ2-2|NA|TRBD1
TGCGCCAGCAGCCTCTTGGGTCAGGGGGCCCAGGGGGAGCTGTTTTTT
CASSLLGQGAQGELFF
>TRBV2|12|TRBJ2-7|NA|NA
TGTGCCAGCACGGTAGCACCTTACGAGCAGTACTTC
CASTVAPYEQYF
>TRBV24-1|16|TRBJ2-2|few|NA
TGTGCCACCAGTGACCCAACAGCTCCGAACACCGGGGAGCTGTTTTTT
CATSDPTAPNTGELFF
>TRBV6-1|17|TRBJ1-5|NA|NA
TGTGCCAGCAGTGAAAGGGCAGGGGCCGCAAGCAATCAGCCCCAGCATTTT
CASSERAGAASNQPQHF
>TRBV19|16|TRBJ2-2|NA|NA
TGTGCCAGTAGTATAATATCTCAGGGGATAATGGGGGAGCTGTTTTTT
CASSIISQGIMGELFF
>TRBV5-1|16|TRBJ1-6|NA|NA
TGCGCCAGCAGCTTGGACGTTATCGGGGGTAATTCACCCCTCCACTTT
CASSLDVIGGNSPLHF
>TRBV5-1|15|TRBJ2-1|NA|TRBD2
TGCGCCAGCAAACCCGAAACTAGCGGCTACAATGAGCAGTTCTTC
CASKPETSGYNEQFF
>TRBV7-9|17|TRBJ2-3|NA|TRBD2
TGTGCCAGCAGCTTAGCGCCCCTAGCGGGGGAGACAGATACGCAGTATTTT
CASSLAPLAGETDTQYF
>TRBV7-2|15|TRBJ1-5|NA|NA
TGTGCCAGCAGCTCAGGGCAGGGGAACAATCAGCCCCAGCATTTT
CASSSGQGNNQPQHF
>TRBV6-4|16|TRBJ2-1|once|TRBD1
TGTGCCAGCAGGGACAGGGGAATCTACCACTACAATGAGCAGTTCTTC
CASRDRGIYHYNEQFF
>TRBV19|15|TRBJ1-2|NA|NA
TGTGCCAGTAGCGAGACCGGGACACGGGGCTATGGCTACACCTTC
CASSETGTRGYGYTF
>TRBV5-6|14|TRBJ2-5|few|NA
TGTGCCAGCAGCTTGGCCGCAGGGCGAAAGACCCAGTACTTC
CASSLAAGRKTQYF
>TRBV5-1|16|TRBJ1-1|NA|TRBD1
TGCGCCAGCAGCTTGTTCCAGGGGGCCTTGAACACTGAAGCTTTCTTT
CASSLFQGALNTEAFF
>TRBV4-1|15|TRBJ2-7|NA|NA
TGCGCCAGCAGCCACCTCTCACAGATCTCGGGGGAGCAGTACTTC
CASSHLSQISGEQYF
>TRBV4-3|16|TRBJ1-1|NA|NA
TGCGCCAGCAGCCAAGATTCCGGGCGCCGGGGTAGTCAAGCTTTCTTT
CASSQDSGRRGSQAFF
>TRBV9|14|TRBJ1-2|NA|NA
TGTGCCAGCAGCGGCGAGAGCAGGGGCTATGGCTACACCTTC
CASSGESRGYGYTF